This T cell receptor beta chain derives from a study of cytomegalovirus exposure and HLA in healthy donors. Background on the study: Samples from HLA-typed donors yielded around 85 million unique TCRs in an early data release.

Concerning this clone: The target antigen is unknown.

In germline, CDR1 is SEHNR, CDR2 FQNEAQ (reference sequence). This CDR3 is 15 amino acids long. V dropped 5 bases and J dropped 5; count of bases not matched to a gene: 8. In the PCR, 60 Vbeta and 13 Jbeta primers were used. Original processing notes: In a later analysis, the count reached 76 million or so unique TCR beta chains, with approximately 11 million shared. The table came from immunoSEQ multiplex PCR; TCRdb's copy has only in-frame clones and leaves some out. V and J calls and clone size are those listed in that table; D and trimming were worked out from the DNA. The profile shows about 120,000 clones, under 90% of them singletons. Overall study results and limits: What a later analysis showed was that several of the most significant clusters appeared linked to common viral pathogens. In an earlier analysis, in fewer than 700 donors, most V segments appeared productive either ~90% or ~30% of the time.

The source of this sequence is a female donor in good health and CMV-seropositive. The sequencing sample was made of PBMCs. The chain joins TRBV7-9 to TRBJ1-4; TRBD1 aligns across 7 bases. CDR3 nucleotides: TGTGCCAGCAGCCGCGACAGGGTTGAGAATGAAAAACTGTTTTTT. Translating it yields CASSRDRVENEKLFF. Full variable domain (rest looked up from reference TRBV7-9 and TRBJ1-4): DTGVSQNPRHKITKRGQNVTFRCDPISEHNRLYWYRQTLGQGPEFLTYFQNEAQLEKSRLLSDRFSAERPKGSFSTLEIQRTEQGDSAMYLCASSRDRVENEKLFFGSGTQLSVL.